What follows are 5 T cell receptor beta chains derived from one specimen sequenced in a study of response to subunit inactivated influenza vaccine (dated by TCRdb to 2017 to 2018). Library creation used RT-PCR. The reads were generated on an Illumina HiSeq 2500. TCRdb reran the public reads through fastp at Q25 and MiXCR, keeping productive beta chains. Rows are combined by CDR3 protein, so each entry shows the most common genes and DNA. Present in this sample are approximately 680,000 distinct CDR3 sequences, 15% to 18% of which were seen just once. Together, the top ten hold about 9.9% of the sample. Sequencing used PBMCs from blood, obtained about 11 days after vaccination. These receptors were collected from a man in his fifties who received an inactivated influenza vaccine. Donor details come from another sample of the same person, matched by shared clones.

The chain links TRBV6-2 or TRBV6-3 to TRBJ2-7; 7 bases match TRBD1. V lost 7 bases, J lost 1 base, and 13 bases stayed unmatched. The CDR3 contains 16 residues. The germline V gene encodes CDR1 MNHEY and CDR2 SVGEGT. For the CDR3, the DNA is TGTGCCAGCAAGTCGGTACAGGGGTTTACATCCTACGAGCAGTACTTC. The encoded protein is CASKSVQGFTSYEQYF.

V and J are TRBV2 and TRBJ2-4; no clear D. This CDR3 comprises 13 residues. Trimming left V 7 bases short and J 5 bases short, with 12 bases between. The germline CDR1 and CDR2 sequences are SNHLY and FYNNEI. This chain's CDR3 is CASIGRWENIQYF. The CDR3 DNA reads TGTGCCAGCATTGGCCGGTGGGAAAACATTCAGTACTTC.

The V call is TRBV20-1, the J call TRBJ2-7; TRBD2 agrees at 9 bases. Germline assignment: CDR1 DFQATT and CDR2 SNEGSKA (reference sequence). The CDR3 consists of 16 residues. V was pared by 0 bases and J by 5 bases, with 11 bases of the junction left unmatched. The CDR3 nucleotides read TGCAGTGCTAGAGATCCAGCGGGAGGTTCTCTCCACGAGCAGTACTTC. Protein sequence: CSARDPAGGSLHEQYF.

This clonotype was detected ten times or more. The V call is TRBV30, the J call TRBJ2-7; the D gene is possibly TRBD1 (8 bases). Germline V CDR1 and CDR2: GTSNPN, SVGIG (reference sequence). Trimming pared 6 bases from V and 2 bases from J, leaving 23 bases between. CDR3 length: 16 residues. The CDR3 protein is CACNPTSGTGTYEQYF. The CDR3 bases are TGTGCCTGCAACCCTACCAGCGGGACAGGTACCTACGAGCAGTACTTC.

The sample holds a few counts of this clonotype. The genes are TRBV4-1 and TRBJ1-5; D remains unclear. Trimming took 4 bases from V and 3 from J, leaving 10 bases between them. The CDR3 is 14 residues long. Germline V gives CDR1 MGHRA, CDR2 YSYEKL. The CDR3 spells CASSLTDTNQPQHF. CDR3 nucleotide sequence: TGCGCCAGCAGCCTAACTGACACCAATCAGCCCCAGCATTTT.